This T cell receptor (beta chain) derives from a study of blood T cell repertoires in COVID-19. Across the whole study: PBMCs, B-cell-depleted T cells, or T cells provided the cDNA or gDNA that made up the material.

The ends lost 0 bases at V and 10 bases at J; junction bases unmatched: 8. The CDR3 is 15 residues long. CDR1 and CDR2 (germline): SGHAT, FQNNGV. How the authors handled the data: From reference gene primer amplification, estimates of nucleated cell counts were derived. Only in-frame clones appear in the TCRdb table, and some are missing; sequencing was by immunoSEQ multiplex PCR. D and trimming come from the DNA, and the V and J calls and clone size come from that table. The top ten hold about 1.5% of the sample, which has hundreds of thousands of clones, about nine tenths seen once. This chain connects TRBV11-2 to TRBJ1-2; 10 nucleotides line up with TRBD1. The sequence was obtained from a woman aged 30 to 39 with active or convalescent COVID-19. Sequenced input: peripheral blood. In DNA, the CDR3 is TGTGCCAGCAGCTTAGAGAGGGTGGGACAGGGGTCCTACACCTTC. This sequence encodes CASSLERVGQGSYTF.